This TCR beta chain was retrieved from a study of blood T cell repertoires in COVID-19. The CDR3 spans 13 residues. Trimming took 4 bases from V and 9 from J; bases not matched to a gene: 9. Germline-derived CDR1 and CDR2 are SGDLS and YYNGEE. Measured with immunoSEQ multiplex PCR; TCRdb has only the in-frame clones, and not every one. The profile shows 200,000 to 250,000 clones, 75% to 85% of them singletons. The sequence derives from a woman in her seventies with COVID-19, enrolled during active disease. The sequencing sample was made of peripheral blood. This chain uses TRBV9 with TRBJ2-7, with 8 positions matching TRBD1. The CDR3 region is CASSYGTGTGQYF. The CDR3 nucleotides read TGTGCCAGCAGCTACGGCACCGGGACAGGGCAGTACTTC.